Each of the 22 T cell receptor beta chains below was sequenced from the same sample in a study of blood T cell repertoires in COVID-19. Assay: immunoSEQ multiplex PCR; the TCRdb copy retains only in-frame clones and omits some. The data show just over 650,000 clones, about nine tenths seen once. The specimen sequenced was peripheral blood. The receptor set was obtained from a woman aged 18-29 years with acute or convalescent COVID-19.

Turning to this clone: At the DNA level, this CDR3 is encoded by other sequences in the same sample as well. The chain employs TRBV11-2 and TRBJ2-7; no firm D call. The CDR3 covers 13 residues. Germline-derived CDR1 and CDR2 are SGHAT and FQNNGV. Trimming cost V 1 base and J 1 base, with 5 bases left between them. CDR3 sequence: CASSLGQSYEQYF. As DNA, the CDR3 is TGTGCCAGCAGCTTAGGGCAATCCTACGAGCAGTACTTC.

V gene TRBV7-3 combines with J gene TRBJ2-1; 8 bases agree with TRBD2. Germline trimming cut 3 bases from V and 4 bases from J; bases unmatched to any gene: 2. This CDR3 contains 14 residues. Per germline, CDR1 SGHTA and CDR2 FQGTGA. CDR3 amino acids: CASSFSGAYNEQFF. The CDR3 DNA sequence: TGTGCCAGCAGCTTTAGCGGGGCTTACAATGAGCAGTTCTTC.

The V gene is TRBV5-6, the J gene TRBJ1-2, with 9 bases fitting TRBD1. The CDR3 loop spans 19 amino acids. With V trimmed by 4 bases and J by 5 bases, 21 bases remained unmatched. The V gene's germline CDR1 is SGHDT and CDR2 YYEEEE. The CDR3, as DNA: TGTGCCAGCAGCCCAACCGTCCGGGACAGGGTCCTCCTTTGGTATGGCTACACCTTC. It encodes CASSPTVRDRVLLWYGYTF. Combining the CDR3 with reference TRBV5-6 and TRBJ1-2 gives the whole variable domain DAGVTQSPTHLIKTRGQQVTLRCSPKSGHDTVSWYQQALGQGPQFIFQYYEEEERQRGNFPDRFSGHQFPNYSSELNVNALLLGDSALYLCASSPTVRDRVLLWYGYTFGSGTRLTVV.

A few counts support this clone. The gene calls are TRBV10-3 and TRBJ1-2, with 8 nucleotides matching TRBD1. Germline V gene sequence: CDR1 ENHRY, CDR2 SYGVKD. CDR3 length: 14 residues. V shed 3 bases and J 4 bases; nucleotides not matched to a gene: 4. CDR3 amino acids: CAISERDRGYGYTF. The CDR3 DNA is TGTGCCATCAGTGAAAGAGACAGGGGCTATGGCTACACCTTC.

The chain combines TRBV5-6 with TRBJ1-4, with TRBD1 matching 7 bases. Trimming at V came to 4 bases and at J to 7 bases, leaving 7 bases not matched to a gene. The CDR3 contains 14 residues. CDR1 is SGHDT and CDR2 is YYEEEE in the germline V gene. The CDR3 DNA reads TGTGCCAGCAGCCATTGGACAGGAGGTGAAAAACTGTTTTTT. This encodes CASSHWTGGEKLFF. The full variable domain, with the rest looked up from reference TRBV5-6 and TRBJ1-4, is DAGVTQSPTHLIKTRGQQVTLRCSPKSGHDTVSWYQQALGQGPQFIFQYYEEEERQRGNFPDRFSGHQFPNYSSELNVNALLLGDSALYLCASSHWTGGEKLFFGSGTQLSVL.

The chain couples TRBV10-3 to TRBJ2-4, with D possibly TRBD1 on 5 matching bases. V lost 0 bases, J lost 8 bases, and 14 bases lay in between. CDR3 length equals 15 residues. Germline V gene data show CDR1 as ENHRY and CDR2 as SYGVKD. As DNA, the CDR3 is TGTGCCATCAGTGAGTCGCAGGGTTGGTCGGACATTCAGTACTTC. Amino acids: CAISESQGWSDIQYF.

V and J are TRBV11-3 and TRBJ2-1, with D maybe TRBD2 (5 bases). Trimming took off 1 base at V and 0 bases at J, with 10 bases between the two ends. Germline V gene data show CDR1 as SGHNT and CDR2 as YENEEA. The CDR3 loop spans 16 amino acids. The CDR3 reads CASSLGRGTSYNEQFF. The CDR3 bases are TGTGCCAGCAGCTTAGGCCGGGGTACCTCCTACAATGAGCAGTTCTTC.

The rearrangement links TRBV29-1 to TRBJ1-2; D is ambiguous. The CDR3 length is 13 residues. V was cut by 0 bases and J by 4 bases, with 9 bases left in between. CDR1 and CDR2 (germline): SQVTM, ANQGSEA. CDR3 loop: CSVEDRVSYGYTF. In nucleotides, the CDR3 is TGCAGCGTTGAAGATCGGGTTAGCTATGGCTACACCTTC.

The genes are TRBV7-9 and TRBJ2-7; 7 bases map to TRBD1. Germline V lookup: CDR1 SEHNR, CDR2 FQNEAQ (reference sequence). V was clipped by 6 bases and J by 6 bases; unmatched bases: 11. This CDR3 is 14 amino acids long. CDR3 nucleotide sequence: TGTGCCAGCAGGACGACAGGGACAGAGGGCGAGCAGTACTTC. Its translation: CASRTTGTEGEQYF.

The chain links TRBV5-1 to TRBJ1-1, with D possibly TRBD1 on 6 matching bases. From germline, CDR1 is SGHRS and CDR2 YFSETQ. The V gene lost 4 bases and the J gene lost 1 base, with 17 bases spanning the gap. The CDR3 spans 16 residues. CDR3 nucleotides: TGCGCCAGCAGCGTGTACCAACAGGGCTCGAACACTGAAGCTTTCTTT. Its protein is CASSVYQQGSNTEAFF.

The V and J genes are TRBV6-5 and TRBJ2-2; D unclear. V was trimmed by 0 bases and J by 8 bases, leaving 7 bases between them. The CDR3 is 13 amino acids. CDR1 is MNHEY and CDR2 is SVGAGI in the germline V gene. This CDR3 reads CASSYSARGELFF. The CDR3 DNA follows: TGTGCCAGCAGTTACTCGGCTAGGGGGGAGCTGTTTTTT.

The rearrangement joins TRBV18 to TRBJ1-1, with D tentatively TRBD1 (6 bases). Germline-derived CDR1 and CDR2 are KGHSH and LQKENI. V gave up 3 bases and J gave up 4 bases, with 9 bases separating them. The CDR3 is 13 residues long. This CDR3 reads CASSPLTGTEAFF. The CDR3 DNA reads TGTGCCAGCTCACCCCTGACAGGCACTGAAGCTTTCTTT.

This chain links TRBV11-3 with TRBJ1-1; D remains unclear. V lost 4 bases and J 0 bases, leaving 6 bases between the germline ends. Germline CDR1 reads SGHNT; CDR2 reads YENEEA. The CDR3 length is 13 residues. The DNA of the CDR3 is TGTGCCAGCAGCTCGAACATGAACACTGAAGCTTTCTTT. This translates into CASSSNMNTEAFF.

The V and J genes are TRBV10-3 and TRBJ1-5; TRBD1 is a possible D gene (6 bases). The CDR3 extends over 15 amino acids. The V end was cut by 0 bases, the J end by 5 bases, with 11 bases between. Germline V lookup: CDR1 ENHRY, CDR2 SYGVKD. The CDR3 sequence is CAISESGAGDQPQHF. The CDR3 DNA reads TGTGCCATCAGTGAGTCGGGGGCGGGGGATCAGCCCCAGCATTTT.

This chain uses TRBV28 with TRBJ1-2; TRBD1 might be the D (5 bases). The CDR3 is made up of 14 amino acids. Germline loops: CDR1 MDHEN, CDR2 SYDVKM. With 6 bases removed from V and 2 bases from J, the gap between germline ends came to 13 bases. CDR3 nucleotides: TGTGCCAGCAGCCAGGGTTTGGGGAACTATGGCTACACCTTC. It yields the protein CASSQGLGNYGYTF.

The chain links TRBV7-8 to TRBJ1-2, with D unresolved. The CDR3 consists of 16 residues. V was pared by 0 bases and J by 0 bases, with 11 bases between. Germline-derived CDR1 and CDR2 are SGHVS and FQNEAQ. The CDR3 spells CASSLALREANYGYTF. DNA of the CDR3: TGTGCCAGCAGCTTAGCCTTACGGGAAGCTAACTATGGCTACACCTTC.

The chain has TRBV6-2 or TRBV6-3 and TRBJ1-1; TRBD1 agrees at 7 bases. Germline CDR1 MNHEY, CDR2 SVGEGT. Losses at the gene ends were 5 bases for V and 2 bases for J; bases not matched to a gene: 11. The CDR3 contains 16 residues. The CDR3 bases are TGTGCCAGCAGTCTAGTCGTGACAGGGTTAAACACTGAAGCTTTCTTT. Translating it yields CASSLVVTGLNTEAFF.

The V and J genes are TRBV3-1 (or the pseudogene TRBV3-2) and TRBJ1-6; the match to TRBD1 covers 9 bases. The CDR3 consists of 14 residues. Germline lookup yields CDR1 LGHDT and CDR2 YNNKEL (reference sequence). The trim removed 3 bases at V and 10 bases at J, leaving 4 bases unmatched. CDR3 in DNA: TGTGCCAGCAGCCAGGGACAGGGTATCTCACCCCTCCACTTT. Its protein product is CASSQGQGISPLHF.

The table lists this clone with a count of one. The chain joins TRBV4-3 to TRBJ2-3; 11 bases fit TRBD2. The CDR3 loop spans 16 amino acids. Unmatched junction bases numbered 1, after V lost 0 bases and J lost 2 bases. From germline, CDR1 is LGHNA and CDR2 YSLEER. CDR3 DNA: TGCGCCAGCAGCCAAGAACTAGCGGGAGACACAGATACGCAGTATTTT. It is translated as CASSQELAGDTDTQYF.

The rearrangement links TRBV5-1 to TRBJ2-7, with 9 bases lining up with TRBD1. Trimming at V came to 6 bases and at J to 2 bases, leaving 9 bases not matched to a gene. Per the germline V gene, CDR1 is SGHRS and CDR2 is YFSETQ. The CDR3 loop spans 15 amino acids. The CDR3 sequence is CASNARGTGTYEQYF. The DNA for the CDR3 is TGCGCCAGCAACGCACGGGGGACAGGGACCTACGAGCAGTACTTC.

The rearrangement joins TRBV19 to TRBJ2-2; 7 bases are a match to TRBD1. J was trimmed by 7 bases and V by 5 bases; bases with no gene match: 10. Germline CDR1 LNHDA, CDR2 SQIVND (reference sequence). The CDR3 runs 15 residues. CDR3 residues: CASSPGQLSNGELFF. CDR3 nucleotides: TGTGCCAGTAGTCCGGGACAGCTTAGTAACGGGGAGCTGTTTTTT.

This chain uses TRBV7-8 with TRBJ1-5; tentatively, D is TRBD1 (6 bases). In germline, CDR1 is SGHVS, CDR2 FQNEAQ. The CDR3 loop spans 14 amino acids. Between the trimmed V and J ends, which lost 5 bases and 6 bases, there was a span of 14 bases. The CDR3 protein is CASSPGGAGQPQHF. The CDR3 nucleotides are TGTGCCAGCAGCCCGGGGGGCGCGGGTCAGCCCCAGCATTTT.